This T cell receptor beta chain was obtained from a study of PD-1 blockade in classical Hodgkin lymphoma. Comment on this clone: The antigen is not known.

Using immunoSEQ multiplex PCR, the repertoire was profiled, and TCRdb retains in-frame clones only, with some absent. The data show some 53,000 clones, with roughly 86% seen just once and roughly 7% held by the top ten. As to time point: cycle 4 day 1 (C4D1), after five to seven weeks of nivolumab. Relapses following autologous stem cell transplantation were seen in all patients, with brentuximab vedotin exposure varying. The V gene end was trimmed by 5 bases and the J gene end by 2 bases; junction bases not matched to a gene: 10. CDR1 is SEHNR and CDR2 is FQNEAQ in the germline V gene (reference sequence). The CDR3 covers 16 residues. Study conclusions and caveats: With respect to the repertoire differences, their causes, possibly disease activity or prior therapy, remain undefined.

The chain uses TRBV7-9 and TRBJ2-3; TRBD1 agrees at 7 bases. The sample here was peripheral blood mononuclear cells (PBMCs), taken before the fourth cycle of nivolumab. This clonotype was sampled from a human donor with classical Hodgkin lymphoma. The CDR3 nucleotides read TGTGCCAGCAGCCCTTGGACAGGCAGAGACACAGATACGCAGTATTTT. This codes for CASSPWTGRDTDTQYF.